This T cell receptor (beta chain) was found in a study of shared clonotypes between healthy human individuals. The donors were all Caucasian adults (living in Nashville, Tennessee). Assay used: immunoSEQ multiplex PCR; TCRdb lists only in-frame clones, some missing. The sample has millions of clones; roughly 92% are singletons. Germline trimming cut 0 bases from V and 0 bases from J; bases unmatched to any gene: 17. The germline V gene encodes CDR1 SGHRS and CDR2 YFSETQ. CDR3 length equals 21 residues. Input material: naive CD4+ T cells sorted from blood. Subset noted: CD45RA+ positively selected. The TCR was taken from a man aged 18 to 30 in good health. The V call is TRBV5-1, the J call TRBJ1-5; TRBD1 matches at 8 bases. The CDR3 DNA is TGCGCCAGCAGCTTGGCCAAAGCCGGGACAGGCGATACTTTTAGCAATCAGCCCCAGCATTTT. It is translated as CASSLAKAGTGDTFSNQPQHF. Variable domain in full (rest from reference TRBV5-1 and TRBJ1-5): KAGVTQTPRYLIKTRGQQVTLSCSPISGHRSVSWYQQTPGQGLQFLFEYFSETQRNKGNFPGRFSGRQFSNSRSEMNVSTLELGDSALYLCASSLAKAGTGDTFSNQPQHFGDGTRLSIL.